This entry lists 27 T cell receptor beta chains sequenced from one sample in a study of Ad26.COV2.S vaccination and SARS-CoV-2 variants. Clones were sequenced by immunoSEQ multiplex PCR, and TCRdb holds only the in-frame ones, with some missing. The sample yields roughly 400,000 clones, about 90% seen once. Treatment here: roughly 19 received Ad26.COV2.S at low or high dose, single or two shots; about 5 received placebo; per-sample allocation not given. Material that was analyzed had been drawn on day 63 after the first vaccine or placebo injection. The specimen comprised peripheral blood, sampled in a trial of Ad26.COV2.S vaccine versus placebo. All receptors come from a person aged 18-60 years who received the Ad26.COV2.S COVID-19 vaccine or a placebo.

This rearrangement joins TRBV9 to TRBJ2-7, with 13 bases that match TRBD2. The CDR3 length is 16 residues. Trimming at V came to 3 bases and at J to 3 bases, leaving 6 bases not matched to a gene. In germline, CDR1 is SGDLS, CDR2 YYNGEE. The CDR3 nucleotides read TGTGCCAGCAGCGAGGGAGGGACTAGCGGGAACTACGAGCAGTACTTC. Translation gives CASSEGGTSGNYEQYF.

The chain combines TRBV11-3 with TRBJ1-6, with D tentatively TRBD1 (5 bases). The CDR3 is 13 amino acids. V lost 4 bases and J 8 bases, leaving 9 bases between the germline ends. Per the germline V gene, CDR1 is SGHNT and CDR2 is YENEEA. Written as DNA, the CDR3 is TGTGCCAGCAGCTCGGGGCCGGATTCACCCCTCCACTTT. Its translation is CASSSGPDSPLHF.

This clone was seen only once. The V call is TRBV27, the J call TRBJ2-7, with D unresolved. Germline CDR1 is MNHEY and CDR2 is SMNVEV (reference sequence). The CDR3 has 13 amino acids. V was cut by 3 bases and J by 7 bases, with 13 bases left in between. CDR3 coding DNA: TGTGCCAGCAGTTTCCTCCCTTCCCAGGAGCAGTACTTC. It yields the protein CASSFLPSQEQYF.

V and J are TRBV7-9 and TRBJ2-3, with 9 bases matching TRBD2. Germline CDR1 and CDR2: SEHNR and FQNEAQ (reference sequence). The length of the CDR3 is 15 residues. The ends lost 4 bases at V and 2 bases at J; junction bases unmatched: 4. CDR3 nucleotide sequence: TGTGCCAGCAGCTCGACTAGCGGATACACAGATACGCAGTATTTT. Its protein is CASSSTSGYTDTQYF.

The chain combines TRBV9 with TRBJ2-1; possibly TRBD2 for D (7 bases). The V end was cut by 0 bases, the J end by 4 bases, with 29 bases between. Germline loops: CDR1 SGDLS, CDR2 YYNGEE. The CDR3 sequence is 21 residues long. CDR3 loop: CASSVALGASSTRGAYNEQFF. CDR3 DNA: TGTGCCAGCAGCGTAGCTTTGGGAGCTAGCTCAACCCGGGGGGCTTACAATGAGCAGTTCTTC.

The rearrangement uses TRBV24-1 and TRBJ2-3; the D is unclear. V lost 6 bases and J lost 3, with 12 bases in between. Germline V CDR1 and CDR2: KGHDR, SFDVKD. The CDR3 totals 14 residues. CDR3 bases: TGTGCCACCAGTCCCTTGGACGCGACAGATACGCAGTATTTT. Protein: CATSPLDATDTQYF.

The V call is TRBV9, the J call TRBJ2-3; TRBD2 aligns across 7 bases. The junction had 9 bases not matched to a gene; V was cut back by 0 bases and J by 2 bases. There are 17 residues in the CDR3. The germline CDR1 and CDR2 sequences are SGDLS and YYNGEE. CDR3 DNA sequence: TGTGCCAGCAGCGTAGGGGCAGGGAGGGGTTCCACAGATACGCAGTATTTT. It yields the protein CASSVGAGRGSTDTQYF.

The chain is built from TRBV2 and TRBJ2-3, with unresolved D. This CDR3 comprises 15 residues. Deletions cut 0 bases from V and 0 bases from J, with 7 bases between. Germline loops: CDR1 SNHLY, CDR2 FYNNEI. The CDR3 nucleotides are TGTGCCAGCAGTGAAGCGCTCGCGAGCACAGATACGCAGTATTTT. Its protein is CASSEALASTDTQYF.

The chain links TRBV19 to TRBJ2-2, with D perhaps TRBD1 (6 bases). The length of the CDR3 is 16 residues. CDR1 and CDR2 from the germline V gene are LNHDA and SQIVND (reference sequence). Trimming removed 3 bases at V and 8 bases at J, with 19 bases between. The CDR3 nucleotides read TGTGCCAGTAGTATGCGGGCGGCCGCCACAGGGGGGGAGCTGTTTTTT. This codes for CASSMRAAATGGELFF.

The chain couples TRBV18 to TRBJ2-5; D is possibly TRBD2 (6 bases). This CDR3 has 15 residues. Germline V CDR1 and CDR2: KGHSH, LQKENI. V lost 0 bases and J lost 5, with 13 bases in between. CDR3 region: CASSPPGGIGETQYF. The CDR3 DNA is TGTGCCAGCTCACCACCGGGGGGAATAGGGGAGACCCAGTACTTC.

The chain carries TRBV9 and TRBJ2-3; tentative D call: TRBD2 (6 bases). Germline CDR1 SGDLS, CDR2 YYNGEE. V gave up 2 bases and J gave up 2 bases, with 15 bases separating them. CDR3 size: 16 residues. The CDR3 sequence: CASSVRDFGITDTQYF. For the CDR3, the DNA is TGTGCCAGCAGCGTGAGGGACTTCGGGATCACAGATACGCAGTATTTT.

As for this clone: The same CDR3 can be traced to other DNA sequences in this sample. CDR3 residues: CASSLGLADSYEQYF. The CDR3 coding sequence is TGTGCCAGCAGCTTGGGACTAGCGGACTCCTACGAGCAGTACTTC. The chain uses TRBV5-4 and TRBJ2-7; TRBD2 aligns across 9 bases. CDR3 length: 15 residues. Germline values: CDR1 SGHNT, CDR2 YYREEE (reference sequence). V lost 0 bases and J lost 0; bases outside the gene matches: 1.

The CDR3 sequence is CASAEVGLSGANVLTF. The CDR3 bases are TGTGCCAGCGCGGAAGTCGGCCTATCTGGGGCCAACGTCCTGACTTTC. The chain recombines TRBV27 with TRBJ2-6, with D unclear. Trimming pared 8 bases from V and 1 base from J, leaving 15 bases between. The CDR3 is 16 residues long. Germline V gene sequence: CDR1 MNHEY, CDR2 SMNVEV (reference sequence).

The CDR3 DNA reads as TGTGCCAGCAGTCCGCTACAGGGGACCTATGGCTACACCTTC. Translating it yields CASSPLQGTYGYTF. The rearrangement links TRBV27 to TRBJ1-2, with 7 bases identical to TRBD1. CDR3 size: 14 residues. The germline CDR1 and CDR2 sequences are MNHEY and SMNVEV (reference sequence). V lost 5 bases and J lost 4; bases outside the gene matches: 7.

This sequence joins TRBV27 and TRBJ2-7; the match to TRBD1 covers 12 bases. Losses at the gene ends were 0 bases for V and 5 bases for J; bases not matched to a gene: 8. This CDR3 has 17 residues. Germline CDR1 is MNHEY and CDR2 is SMNVEV (reference sequence). Here the CDR3 reads CASSLSQRDRGLDEQYF. CDR3 nucleotides: TGTGCCAGCAGTTTATCCCAACGGGACAGGGGGCTGGACGAGCAGTACTTC.

The genes are TRBV27 and TRBJ2-7; D might be TRBD2 (7 bases). Germline V gene lookup returns CDR1 MNHEY and CDR2 SMNVEV (reference sequence). This CDR3 contains 14 residues. Trimming pared 6 bases from V and 2 bases from J, leaving 14 bases between. DNA for the CDR3: TGTGCCAGCAGGGGGGGGCTTGGGGCCTACGAGCAGTACTTC. This gives the protein CASRGGLGAYEQYF.

The chain combines TRBV18 with TRBJ2-7, with 9 bases that match TRBD1. Unmatched junction bases numbered 6, after V lost 3 bases and J lost 3 bases. Germline CDR1 KGHSH, CDR2 LQKENI. The CDR3 is 15 amino acids. CDR3 loop: CASSPSGTGIYEQYF. As DNA, the CDR3 is TGTGCCAGCTCACCGTCAGGGACAGGGATCTACGAGCAGTACTTC.

The chain is built from TRBV6-5 and TRBJ1-4; TRBD1 agrees at 9 bases. CDR3 length equals 14 residues. The V gene end was trimmed by 6 bases and the J gene end by 7 bases; junction bases not matched to a gene: 6. Germline loops: CDR1 MNHEY, CDR2 SVGAGI. The CDR3 here is CASSWGQGAEKLFF. Here the CDR3 DNA reads TGTGCCAGCAGCTGGGGACAGGGTGCTGAAAAACTGTTTTTT.

J is TRBJ1-2 and V is TRBV9; D remains ambiguous. The CDR3 loop spans 13 amino acids. V gave up 3 bases and J gave up 5 bases, with 11 bases separating them. Per the germline V gene, CDR1 is SGDLS and CDR2 is YYNGEE. CDR3 in DNA: TGTGCCAGCAGCGCAACTACAGAGTATGGCTACACCTTC. Translation: CASSATTEYGYTF. The complete variable domain, with remaining parts taken from reference TRBV9 and TRBJ1-2, reads DSGVTQTPKHLITATGQRVTLRCSPRSGDLSVYWYQQSLDQGLQFLIQYYNGEERAKGNILERFSAQQFPDLHSELNLSSLELGDSALYFCASSATTEYGYTFGSGTRLTVV.

The V and J genes are TRBV5-1 and TRBJ2-2, with D possibly TRBD1 on 5 matching bases. Germline V gives CDR1 SGHRS, CDR2 YFSETQ. The CDR3 covers 14 residues. Trimming removed 0 bases from V and 4 bases from J, with 7 bases in between. The CDR3 sequence is CASSLGQTTGELFF. The DNA of the CDR3 is TGCGCCAGCAGCTTGGGACAGACCACCGGGGAGCTGTTTTTT.

The rearrangement links TRBV19 to TRBJ2-7; TRBD1 matches at 7 bases. The CDR3 consists of 16 residues. The V gene's germline CDR1 is LNHDA and CDR2 SQIVND (reference sequence). The V segment lost 6 bases and the J segment 3 bases; nucleotides outside the gene matches: 14. The CDR3 loop reads CASSRILGQGVYEQYF. In DNA form, the CDR3 reads TGTGCCAGTAGCAGGATTTTGGGGCAGGGGGTCTACGAGCAGTACTTC.

This chain connects TRBV27 to TRBJ2-7; TRBD1 agrees at 12 bases. The CDR3 has 16 amino acids. V lost 5 bases, J lost 1 base, and 6 bases stayed unmatched. Germline V CDR1 and CDR2: MNHEY, SMNVEV (reference sequence). The CDR3 region is CASSMGQGAVSYEQYF. In DNA form, the CDR3 reads TGTGCCAGCAGTATGGGACAGGGGGCCGTTTCCTACGAGCAGTACTTC.

With respect to this clone: The sample has other DNA sequences that encode this CDR3 too. The V gene is TRBV5-4, the J gene TRBJ2-7; no clear D gene. The CDR3 runs to 13 residues. The V gene lost 0 bases and the J gene lost 4 bases, with 8 bases spanning the gap. Germline V gives CDR1 SGHNT, CDR2 YYREEE (reference sequence). CDR3 DNA: TGTGCCAGCAGCTTGGGGGGAACGTACGAGCAGTACTTC. Amino acids: CASSLGGTYEQYF.

The rearrangement uses TRBV4-2 and TRBJ2-3, with TRBD2 matching over 9 bases. This CDR3 spans 17 amino acids. Germline trimming cut 1 base from V and 1 base from J; bases unmatched to any gene: 6. Germline loops: CDR1 LGHNA, CDR2 YNFKEQ. CDR3 region: CASSQVLAGRGTDTQYF. CDR3 bases: TGTGCCAGCAGCCAAGTTCTAGCGGGACGCGGCACAGATACGCAGTATTTT.

The chain joins TRBV3-1 (or the pseudogene TRBV3-2) to TRBJ2-7, with 8 bases that match TRBD1. The CDR3 length is 17 residues. Germline V gene data show CDR1 as LGHDT and CDR2 as YNNKEL (reference sequence). The V gene end was trimmed by 4 bases and the J gene end by 3 bases; junction bases not matched to a gene: 14. This CDR3 is CASSPLPLTGESYEQYF. The DNA for the CDR3 is TGTGCCAGCAGCCCACTTCCCCTGACAGGGGAAAGCTACGAGCAGTACTTC.

The V and J genes are TRBV23-1 and TRBJ2-3; 8 bases fit TRBD1. TRBV23-1 is identified as an open reading frame with a role that is uncertain. V gave up 2 bases and J gave up 1 base; unmatched junction bases: 8. The CDR3 loop spans 17 amino acids. Here the CDR3 reads CASSQRGGQGRTDTQYF. In DNA, the CDR3 is TGCGCCAGCAGTCAACGGGGCGGACAGGGTCGCACAGATACGCAGTATTTT.

This chain joins TRBV27 and TRBJ2-1, with D tentatively TRBD2 (6 bases). V was shortened by 5 bases and J by 9 bases, with 17 bases between the two germline ends. Per the germline V gene, CDR1 is MNHEY and CDR2 is SMNVEV (reference sequence). This CDR3 comprises 14 residues. The CDR3 reads CASSQGGIAGEQFF. For the CDR3, the DNA is TGTGCCAGCAGTCAAGGCGGGATAGCAGGTGAGCAGTTCTTC.